This T cell receptor (beta chain) originates from a study of blood T cell repertoires in COVID-19. Study at large: COVID-19 samples from acute and convalescent phases originated in the United States, Italy and Spain.

The CDR3 extends over 14 amino acids. V lost 3 bases to trimming and J lost 5 bases; unmatched junction nucleotides: 7. In germline, CDR1 is SGHNT, CDR2 YYREEE (reference sequence). Per the original data handling: How many nucleated cells were present was estimated from reference gene primer amplification. The data were produced by immunoSEQ multiplex PCR, yet TCRdb's version contains in-frame clones alone and is incomplete. V, J and clone size reflect that table, while D and trimming were determined from the DNA. The sample lists approximately 100,000 clones; approximately 92% were seen once. The specimen was peripheral blood. The origin of this receptor is a man aged 45-60 years with active COVID-19. The V and J genes are TRBV5-4 and TRBJ2-7, with 8 bases identical to TRBD2. The CDR3 reads CASSSAAGVNEQYF. The DNA of the CDR3 is TGTGCCAGCAGCTCGGCAGCGGGAGTTAACGAGCAGTACTTC.